The clone carrying this T cell receptor (beta chain) was detected only a few times. The antigen remains unidentified. Relying on iRepertoire HTBI primers and Arm-PCR of CDR3 regions, the team built TCR beta libraries. As processed by the authors: The samples included around 65 TRBV and roughly 14 TRBJ segments. TCRdb re-analysed the multiplex PCR reads in MiXCR, keeping a single row per CDR3 protein. The V and J calls and clone size are TCRdb's, not the authors'. The data show approximately 380,000 distinct CDR3 sequences, with 20% seen just once and 20% held by the top ten. Germline V CDR1 and CDR2: SQVTM, ANQGSEA. Trimming shortened V by 4 bases and J by 3 bases, and 7 bases separated the two germline ends. The CDR3 is made up of 11 amino acids. Time point specified: persistent/refractory GD, antithyroid drugs over 5 years with positive TRAb. Construction of the TCR library relied on RNA isolated from PBMCs. An endocrinology department in Xi'an, China, recruited the patients. The EDTA tubes were filled with 7 to 9.5 milliliters of drawn peripheral blood.

These data originate in a study of regulatory T cells in long-lasting Graves disease. Overall study findings and caveats: Persistent disease favored TRBV28, TRBJ1-2 and TRBJ2-5.

Sequencing was performed on peripheral blood mononuclear cells (PBMCs), taken when the disease was refractory, from a patient treated with antithyroid drugs. The chain combines TRBV29-1 with TRBJ2-7; D uncertain. The sequence was collected from a female donor with Graves disease. The CDR3 loop is CSVAASYEQYF. The DNA of the CDR3 is TGCAGCGTTGCAGCCAGCTACGAGCAGTACTTC.